The clone carrying this T cell receptor beta chain was recorded once. The germline V gene has CDR1 SEHNR and CDR2 FQNEAQ (reference sequence). CDR3 size: 16 residues. Trimming shortened V by 5 bases and J by 0 bases, and 16 bases separated the two germline ends. This specimen comes from a study of blood T cell repertoires in COVID-19. Whole-study context: Spain, Italy and the United States supplied samples that represented acute and convalescent COVID-19. T cells, B-cell-depleted T cells, or PBMCs provided the cDNA or gDNA that served as material.

Participants, roughly 18 to 90 years old, spanned 25 or so US areas. In the study's own analysis: Estimation of nucleated cell counts was performed using reference gene primer amplification. Generated by immunoSEQ multiplex PCR, the TCRdb table keeps only in-frame clones and is missing some. V and J calls and clone size are given by that table; D and trimming were obtained from the DNA. The table records some 380,000 clones, approximately 85% of them present only once. V usage is TRBV7-9 and J usage is TRBJ1-1; possible D gene TRBD1, 5 bases. The source of this sequence is a woman between 35 and 50 years old with acute COVID-19. The sequenced sample was PBMCs or T cells enriched from blood (not recorded which). The CDR3 here is CASSLTGARMNTEAFF. DNA for the CDR3: TGTGCCAGCAGCCTTACAGGCGCGCGTATGAACACTGAAGCTTTCTTT.